This T cell receptor (beta chain) was obtained from a study of vaccination effects on CD4 cells after COVID-19 (dated by TCRdb to 2021 to 2024). At the level of the whole study: Across the study, the median time from the second dose to post-vaccine sampling was 72 days (range 14 to 241). Altogether, roughly 10 COVID-19 convalescent patients and several SARS-CoV-2-naive healthy vaccine recipients made up the full study. The Oncomine TCR Beta short-read assay on an Illumina iSeq 100 was used to sequence cultures from other donors in the study. The study compared SARS-CoV-2 spike-specific CD4+ TCR repertoires before and after mRNA vaccination in COVID-19 convalescent patients and infection-naive vaccine recipients.

To identify antigen-specific CD4+ T cell clonotypes by their expansion, the ViraFEST assay first stimulated PBMC with viral peptide pools and then applied TCR sequencing. After approximately eleven days of culture, CD4+ T cells were isolated with the EasySep CD4+ T cell isolation kit. Each participant got two doses of an mRNA SARS-CoV-2 vaccine, either BNT162b2 or mRNA-1273. The absence of prior SARS-CoV-2 infection in healthy vaccine recipients was confirmed by negative nucleocapsid antibodies before and after vaccination. Approximately 2 million PBMC per well were cultured in IMDM with about 5.1% human AB serum, 8.5 to 10 IU/ml IL-2 and gentamicin, plus 10 ug/ml peptides. On days 3 and 7, half of the culture medium was replaced with fresh IL-2-containing medium. Unless noted otherwise, every peptide stimulation condition was grown in triplicate wells. PBMC were separated from whole blood using Ficoll-Paque Plus gradient centrifugation and were then either cryopreserved at -140C or used fresh. Overlapping peptide pools spanned the spike proteins of SARS-CoV-2 and the common cold coronaviruses HCoV-NL63, HCoV-OC43 and HCoV-229E. Genomic DNA was extracted from cultured CD4+ T cells with the QIAamp micro DNA kit.

Taken from the germline V gene (reference sequence), the CDR1 and CDR2 loops are GTSNPN and SVGIG. Clipping removes 2 bases from V and 7 bases from J, with 8 as the unmatched junction base count. The CDR3 numbers 15 residues from cysteine through phenylalanine. The CDR3 DNA has 45 bases and is translated from base 1. Concerning this clone: Its cognate antigen has yet to be identified. Base qualities are not at hand, and no much larger clone is one base apart.

The library relied on the immunoSEQ multiplex PCR assay. DNA from the cultured and isolated CD4+ T cells underwent TCR beta CDR3 sequencing. Per the source publication's procedure: Non-productive TCR sequences were discarded, and reads were trimmed to the CDR3 region, with only CDR3s of 7 or more amino acids retained. The MANAFEST web app was used to pick out antigen-specific clonotypes by comparing their expansion in peptide wells with that in reference cultures. Positive clones required FDR<0.05 expansion versus reference and all other wells, odds ratio above 5, and frequency above 0.1% in two replicate wells. A clonotype was defined as cross-reactive if the clonotype was significantly expanded both in SARS-CoV-2 spike wells and in at least one common cold coronavirus spike condition. CDR3 similarity was assessed by Levenshtein distance with the stringdist R package, and unrooted trees were built with ape in R 3.6.1. This immuneACCESS table, as held by TCRdb, lists in-frame sequences with V and J called but not all clones. Of the missing ones, under half trace to an unresolved V gene in checked studies; the others have no known cause. From that table come the V and J calls and clone size; the DNA was used to work out D and trimming. For this sample the table gives about 46,000 clones, of which over 60% were detected only once. Of the sample, around 16% is held by the ten largest clones.

Overall study results and their limits: Clones induced by infection and clones induced by vaccination both contracted markedly at late timepoints after vaccination, which fits with T cell responses waning over time. The study was limited by a small number of convalescent patients, and early post-infection timepoints were lacking. Among healthy vaccine recipients, nearly all vaccine-induced clones were SARS-CoV-2 mono-reactive, and only 1 of 255 was cross-reactive with common cold coronaviruses.

The rearranged chain carries TRBV30 and TRBJ1-4; TRBD1 lines up with 9 middle nucleotides. This receptor was taken from a human donor who received a COVID-19 vaccine. The sample here was CD4+ T cells from PBMCs cultured with HCoV-OC43 spike peptides, taken after COVID-19 vaccination. Per the publication, the cell subset or site label means: HCoV-OC43 spike overlapping peptide pool stimulation. The DNA is as follows: TGTGCCTGGAGTCCCGGGACAGGGATCGGTGAAAAACTGTTTTTT. Its protein product is CAWSPGTGIGEKLFF.